This entry lists 24 T cell receptor beta chains sequenced from one sample in a study of tumor and adjacent non-tumor tissue in lung cancer (dated by TCRdb to 2016 to 2019). RNA was isolated from bulk unsorted tissue, and RNA quality was assessed with a NanoDrop ND-1000 and an Agilent 2100. For the normal lung samples, distant non-tumor tissue was collected more than 3 cm away from the tumor edge. Libraries were made using multiplex PCR. The run used an Illumina HiSeq 2500. TCRbeta libraries were constructed through three rounds of nested PCR with primers (Table S4) according to protocols modified from ARM-PCR. The public reads were run again by TCRdb, first through fastp at Q25 and then through MiXCR, and only productive beta chains were kept. Rows merge per CDR3 protein into single entries with the most common DNA and genes. This sample comprises around 80,000 distinct CDR3 sequences, over 65% of them detected only once. Jointly, the top ten make up almost 40% of the sample.

The sequenced material came from distant non-tumor lung tissue. The origin of the receptors is a man between 70 and 80 years old with non-small cell lung cancer.

A note on this clonotype: Relative to the germline gene, one junction end is altered; a read error may explain this. The V gene is TRBV6-5, the J gene TRBJ2-7; 8 bases are a match to TRBD2. This CDR3 has 16 residues. Per germline, CDR1 MNHEY and CDR2 SVGAGI. The CDR3 region is CASRPRTSRRLYGQYF. Here the CDR3 DNA reads TGTGCCAGCAGACCACGGACTAGCAGGAGACTCTACGGGCAGTACTTC.

The chain recombines TRBV11-2 with TRBJ1-1; D is perhaps TRBD1 (6 bases). Germline CDR1 reads SGHAT; CDR2 reads FQNNGV. The CDR3 is 20 amino acids. The V end lost 3 bases, the J end lost 0 bases, and 26 bases lay between the germline ends. The CDR3 DNA follows: TGTGCCAGCAGCTTCACAGGGTTGGGCCTTGGGGACTTAATGAACACTGAAGCTTTCTTT. As protein: CASSFTGLGLGDLMNTEAFF.

With regard to this clonotype: Given a much more abundant clone one base away, this may be a read error. The chain carries TRBV28 and TRBJ1-4; the D is unclear. Trimming cost V 5 bases and J 0 bases, with 10 bases left between them. Germline CDR1 is MDHEN and CDR2 is SYDVKM. The CDR3 has 15 amino acids. This chain's CDR3 is CASSPWQTTNEKLFF. The DNA for the CDR3 is TGTGCCAGCAGTCCGTGGCAGACAACTAATGAAAAACTGTTTTTT.

About this clonotype itself: A junction boundary mismatches the germline segment, possibly from a read error. The gene calls are TRBV12-3 or TRBV12-4 and TRBJ2-1; 8 bases line up with TRBD1. This CDR3 spans 13 amino acids. This chain's CDR3 is CAISLTGGNEQFF. The CDR3 DNA sequence: TGTGCCATCAGTTTAACAGGGGGCAATGAGCAGTTCTTC.

This clonotype was seen once. This may arise from a read error, as a much more abundant clone is one base away. V and J are TRBV10-1 and TRBJ2-1, with TRBD2 matching 11 bases. The CDR3 is made up of 16 amino acids. Per the germline V gene, CDR1 is WNHNN and CDR2 is SYGVQD (reference sequence). The trim removed 7 bases at V and 0 bases at J, leaving 5 bases unmatched. The CDR3, as DNA: TGCGCCAGCAACCTTACTAGCGGGAGCTCCTACAATGAGCAGTTCTTC. Amino acids: CASNLTSGSSYNEQFF.

As to this clonotype: A much larger clone differs by one base, so this may be a read error. This CDR3 is missing its conserved last phenylalanine or tryptophan, likely due to a read error. This rearrangement joins TRBV20-1 to TRBJ2-7; tentative D call: TRBD2 (6 bases). With 0 bases removed from V and 3 bases from J, the gap between germline ends came to 15 bases. The CDR3 totals 15 residues. The V gene's germline CDR1 is DFQATT and CDR2 SNEGSKA (reference sequence). The CDR3, as DNA: TGCAGTGCTAGAGATTTGGCGGGAACGTTCTACGAGCAGTACATC. Translated, it gives CSARDLAGTFYEQYI.

This clonotype was found once. Lacking the conserved final phenylalanine or tryptophan, this CDR3 likely reflects a read error. The DNA is left out, because the CDR3 cannot be placed on it with certainty; the CDR3 is given as TCRdb lists it. The chain is built from TRBV11-3 and TRBJ2-3; the listed D gene, TRBD1, was not tested against the DNA. Germline V gene sequence: CDR1 SGHNT, CDR2 YENEEA. The CDR3 spans 15 amino acids, including both terminal residues. CDR3 residues: CASTRREVSSDTQYS.

A word on this clonotype: No conserved phenylalanine or tryptophan ends this CDR3, so it is likely a read error. No DNA is shown, since the ends of the CDR3 on it are uncertain; the CDR3 is the one TCRdb lists. This chain joins TRBV6-2 or TRBV6-3 and TRBJ1-1; the table assigns TRBD1, which was not confirmed against the DNA. Termini included, the CDR3 measures 15 amino acids. Germline loops: CDR1 MNHEY, CDR2 SVGEGT. CDR3 in amino acids: CASRPFVGQRRDTFL.

In the case of this clonotype: The junction shows a germline mismatch at one end, possibly a read error. The chain uses TRBV29-1 and TRBJ1-1; D not resolved. Germline CDR1 is SQVTM and CDR2 is ANQGSEA. The CDR3 has 13 amino acids. The CDR3: CSVVIQMSTEAFF. CDR3 nucleotides: TGCAGTGTTGTTATCCAGATGAGCACTGAAGCTTTCTTT.

The sample holds many counts of this clonotype. The chain uses TRBV6-1 and TRBJ2-7; TRBD1 matches at 8 bases. Unmatched junction bases numbered 10, after V lost 6 bases and J lost 6 bases. The CDR3 totals 14 residues. Germline CDR1 reads MNHNS; CDR2 reads SASEGT. In nucleotides, the CDR3 is TGTGCCAGCAGACCAGGACAGGGTGGAGGCGAGCAGTACTTC. Protein product: CASRPGQGGGEQYF.

The chain is built from TRBV29-1 and TRBJ2-1, with D maybe TRBD2 (5 bases). The germline V gene has CDR1 SQVTM and CDR2 ANQGSEA. V lost 8 bases and J lost 5, with 19 bases in between. The CDR3 length is 14 residues. CDR3 sequence reads: CSTVERVTNNEQFF. The DNA of the CDR3 is TGCAGCACTGTGGAGAGGGTCACAAACAATGAGCAGTTCTTC.

Of note for this clonotype: An end of the junction does not agree with germline; a read error may underlie this. The rearrangement uses TRBV7-3 and TRBJ2-1; D gene unclear. The CDR3 totals 13 residues. Germline values: CDR1 SGHTA, CDR2 FQGTGA. In nucleotides, the CDR3 is TGTGCCAGCAGCTCGACCCCCTACAATGAGCTGTTCTTC. This sequence encodes CASSSTPYNELFF. Full variable domain (rest looked up from reference TRBV7-3 and TRBJ2-1): GAGVSQTPSNKVTEKGKYVELRCDPISGHTALYWYRQSLGQGPEFLIYFQGTGAADDSGLPNDRFFAVRPEGSVSTLKIQRTERGDSAVYLCASSSTPYNELFFGPGTRLTVL.

For this clonotype: Since no conserved phenylalanine or tryptophan closes the CDR3, a read error is the likely cause. In nucleotides, the CDR3 is TGCAGAGCCCGAACGGGGGGCGGATTGGAAGAGACCCAGTACATC. Its translation: CRARTGGGLEETQYI. V is TRBV20-1 and J is TRBJ2-5, with TRBD2 as a possible D gene (7 bases). CDR3 length: 15 amino acids. Germline CDR1 is DFQATT and CDR2 is SNEGSKA (reference sequence).

Points on this clonotype: A much larger clone lies one base from this, so it may be a read error. CDR3 sequence (DNA): TGTGCCAGCAGCTTGAATCCAACCTACGAGCACTACTTC. Its protein product is CASSLNPTYEHYF. J is TRBJ2-7 and V is TRBV5-5, with unresolved D. The CDR3 consists of 13 residues. Germline V gene lookup returns CDR1 SGHKS and CDR2 YYEKEE (reference sequence).

V and J are TRBV6-2 or TRBV6-3 and TRBJ2-1; 13 nucleotides align to TRBD2. The CDR3 consists of 19 residues. Germline CDR1 MNHEY, CDR2 SVGEGT. The V segment lost 3 bases and the J segment 4 bases; nucleotides outside the gene matches: 12. The CDR3 nucleotides are TGTGCCAGCAGTTATGGGACTAGCGGGATTGGACGTGCGTACAATGAGCAGTTCTTC. This sequence encodes CASSYGTSGIGRAYNEQFF.

This clonotype was seen at least ten times. The chain links TRBV20-1 to TRBJ2-6, with TRBD1 identical over 8 bases. J was trimmed by 2 bases and V by 6 bases; bases with no gene match: 3. Per the germline V gene, CDR1 is DFQATT and CDR2 is SNEGSKA (reference sequence). CDR3 length equals 14 residues. CDR3 loop: CSAPQGAGANVLTF. The CDR3 DNA reads TGCAGTGCCCCACAGGGGGCTGGGGCCAACGTCCTGACTTTC.

With regard to this clonotype: The junction shows a germline mismatch at one end, possibly a read error. The chain uses TRBV4-3 and TRBJ2-7; 7 nucleotides agree with TRBD2. The CDR3 spans 15 residues. Germline V gene lookup returns CDR1 LGHNA and CDR2 YSLEER. The CDR3: CARSQEEGGPFEQYF. The DNA of the CDR3 is TGCGCCAGGAGCCAAGAGGAGGGAGGGCCGTTCGAGCAGTACTTC.

This sequence joins TRBV11-2 and TRBJ2-7, with 7 bases matching TRBD1. Germline CDR1 and CDR2: SGHAT and FQNNGV. The junction had 11 bases not matched to a gene; V was cut back by 7 bases and J by 5 bases. The CDR3 sequence is 14 residues long. The DNA of the CDR3 is TGTGCCAGCAACAGGGACAGTATAAGCCACGAGCAGTACTTC. It is translated as CASNRDSISHEQYF.

V gene TRBV5-4 combines with J gene TRBJ1-6; possible D gene TRBD1, 6 bases. The CDR3 is 16 residues long. Germline CDR1 is SGHNT and CDR2 is YYREEE (reference sequence). V was cut by 5 bases and J by 6 bases, with 18 bases left in between. The CDR3 is CASSYLLGHLNSPLHF. CDR3 DNA sequence: TGTGCCAGCAGTTACTTACTGGGACACCTTAATTCACCCCTCCACTTT.

A remark on this clonotype: The junction does not match germline at one end; this may be a read error. The chain has TRBV7-9 and TRBJ1-6, with a weak D call TRBD1 (5 bases). The CDR3 runs to 18 residues. CDR1 and CDR2 from the germline V gene are SEHNR and FQNEAQ (reference sequence). CDR3 coding DNA: TGTGCCAGCAGCTCCTCCTTGGGGTGGGGGTTGGATAATTCACGCCTCCACTTT. Its protein product is CASSSSLGWGLDNSRLHF.

This clonotype was picked up a small number of times. This sequence joins TRBV5-1 and TRBJ2-1; the match to TRBD2 covers 7 bases. The V gene's germline CDR1 is SGHRS and CDR2 YFSETQ. The V and J ends lost 4 bases and 3 bases, in that order; junction bases with no gene match: 4. The CDR3 contains 14 residues. This chain's CDR3 is CASSTGRNYNEQFF. CDR3 sequence (DNA): TGCGCCAGCAGCACCGGGAGGAACTACAATGAGCAGTTCTTC.

Details on this clonotype: The CDR3 carries no conserved terminal phenylalanine or tryptophan, so it likely arises from a read error. The chain uses TRBV29-1 and TRBJ2-6; TRBD1 aligns across 8 bases. The CDR3 spans 15 residues. Germline CDR1 and CDR2: SQVTM and ANQGSEA. For the CDR3, the DNA is TGCAGCCTTGAAACAGGGGGCTCTGGGGCCAACGTCCTGACTTTA. Encoded protein: CSLETGGSGANVLTL.

This clonotype has just one count. One end of the junction does not line up with germline, which may come from a read error. In DNA form, the CDR3 reads TGTGCCAGCAGGTACTCGATGGGGGACAATAGCAATCAGCCACAGCATTTT. This codes for CASRYSMGDNSNQPQHF. The chain combines TRBV6-6 with TRBJ1-5; D may be TRBD1 (6 bases). CDR1 and CDR2 from the germline V gene are MNHNY and SVGAGI (reference sequence). The CDR3 loop spans 17 amino acids.

With respect to this clonotype: One end of the junction does not line up with germline, which may come from a read error. The chain carries TRBV11-3 and TRBJ2-1; 9 bases fit TRBD2. The V gene's germline CDR1 is SGHNT and CDR2 YENEEA. This CDR3 has 15 residues. CDR3 protein: CASSPGVAGVGEQFF. CDR3 nucleotide sequence: TGTGCCAGCAGCCCAGGAGTAGCGGGAGTGGGTGAGCAGTTCTTT. Filled out from reference TRBV11-3 and TRBJ2-1, the complete variable domain reads EAGVVQSPRYKIIEKKQPVAFWCNPISGHNTLYWYLQNLGQGPELLIRYENEEAVDDSQLPKDRFSAERLKGVDSTLKIQPAELGDSAVYLCASSPGVAGVGEQFFGPGTRLTVL.